These T cell receptor beta chains were read from a single sample in a study of spatial heterogeneity in lung cancer. In TCRdb, the 5' RACE reads were re-called with MiXCR into one record per CDR3 protein. The data show roughly 40,000 distinct CDR3 sequences, approximately 6.3% seen once. The starting material was PBMCs, obtained at surgery. These receptors were collected from a female donor with early-stage non-small cell lung cancer. CDR3s include the opening cysteine and the closing phenylalanine or tryptophan. The order of the fields is CDR3 protein, CDR3 DNA, clone size, V gene, J gene, D gene. A D gene is named only where the DNA matches it firmly. The size entry is marked missing in some rows and otherwise reads once, few, many or a size class.

CASSYHLGQSGELFF	TGTGCCAGCAGTTACCACCTCGGACAGTCCGGGGAGCTGTTTTTT	few	TRBV6-2/TRBV6-3	TRBJ2-2	NA
CASSHPGLAGGNGNEQYF	TGTGCCAGCAGCCACCCAGGACTAGCGGGGGGGAATGGGAACGAGCAGTACTTC	many	TRBV3-1	TRBJ2-7	TRBD2
CASSYFRPGENSPLPF	TGTGCCAGCAGTTATTTTCGGCCAGGTGAAAATTCACCCCTCCCCTTT	NA	TRBV6-5	TRBJ1-6	NA
CASSPTGRGPYEQYF	TGTGCCAGCAGCCCAACAGGTCGGGGCCCCTACGAGCAGTACTTC	NA	TRBV9	TRBJ2-7	NA
CASSYPLVQETQYF	TGTGCCAGCTCCTACCCGCTAGTTCAAGAGACCCAGTACTTC	few	TRBV6-2/TRBV6-3	TRBJ2-5	NA
CASSQRGLNRVNTEAFF	TGCGCCAGCAGCCAAAGAGGTCTTAACAGGGTGAACACTGAAGCTTTCTTT	many	TRBV4-1	TRBJ1-1	NA
CASSTHPNTEAFF	TGTGCCAGCAGTACACACCCGAACACTGAAGCTTTCTTT	few	TRBV6-5	TRBJ1-1	NA
CASSPNIAGRLSGANVLTF	TGTGCCAGCAGCCCAAACATAGCTGGGAGACTCTCTGGGGCCAACGTCCTGACTTTC	many	TRBV12-3/TRBV12-4	TRBJ2-6	NA
CASSIQGGGDTQYF	TGTGCCAGCAGCATTCAGGGGGGCGGAGATACGCAGTATTTT	many	TRBV21-1	TRBJ2-3	NA
CASSVGTRDGTEAFF	TGTGCCAGCAGCGTGGGGACGCGGGACGGCACTGAAGCTTTCTTT	many	TRBV9	TRBJ1-1	NA
CASSPKWGGTNTDTQYF	TGTGCCAGCAGCCCCAAATGGGGGGGGACGAACACAGATACGCAGTATTTT	many	TRBV11-2	TRBJ2-3	TRBD2
CASSLGVSNQPQHF	TGTGCCAGCAGTTTGGGAGTTAGCAATCAGCCCCAGCATTTT	many	TRBV7-9	TRBJ1-5	NA
CASSFTTEAFF	TGTGCCAGCAGCTTTACCACTGAAGCTTTCTTT	few	TRBV5-5	TRBJ1-1	NA
CATSDPGQRTGELFF	TGTGCCACCAGTGATCCGGGACAGAGAACCGGGGAGCTGTTTTTT	many	TRBV24-1	TRBJ2-2	TRBD1
CASSLQGSPPDTQYF	TGCGCCAGCAGCCTGCAGGGGAGCCCTCCAGATACGCAGTATTTT	NA	TRBV5-1	TRBJ2-3	NA
CASSLQGTENTGELFF	TGCGCCAGCAGCTTGCAAGGGACAGAGAACACCGGGGAGCTGTTTTTT	many	TRBV5-1	TRBJ2-2	TRBD1
CSAPTDNYGYTF	TGCAGTGCCCCGACAGATAACTATGGCTACACCTTC	many	TRBV20-1	TRBJ1-2	NA
CASSRGTGKDTQYF	TGTGCCAGCAGCCGTGGGACGGGGAAAGATACGCAGTATTTT	NA	TRBV11-2	TRBJ2-3	NA
CASSFYDEQFF	TGTGCCAGCAGCTTTTACGATGAGCAGTTCTTC	few	TRBV7-9	TRBJ2-1	NA
CASSQGGGVRGTQYF	TGTGCCAGCAGCCAAGGAGGAGGGGTGCGTGGAACGCAGTATTTT	many	TRBV3-1	TRBJ2-3	NA
CASSLWPGDSATYNEQFF	TGTGCCAGCAGCCTATGGCCGGGGGACAGCGCAACCTACAATGAGCAGTTCTTC	few	TRBV27	TRBJ2-1	NA
CASSQTRGGMTGELFF	TGTGCCAGCAGCCAAACTCGCGGGGGGATGACCGGGGAGCTGTTTTTT	many	TRBV3-1	TRBJ2-2	TRBD2
CASSPRLAGLGTDTQYF	TGTGCCAGCAGCCCCCGCCTCGCGGGGTTGGGCACAGATACGCAGTATTTT	many	TRBV13	TRBJ2-3	NA
CASSHRLAGVVTDTQYF	TGTGCCAGCAGTCATAGACTAGCGGGGGTCGTCACAGATACGCAGTATTTT	few	TRBV12-3/TRBV12-4	TRBJ2-3	TRBD2
CASSLGNRNEQFF	TGTGCCAGCAGCTTAGGAAATAGAAATGAGCAGTTCTTC	many	TRBV7-2	TRBJ2-1	NA
CASRLAGGRGSPLHF	TGTGCCAGCAGATTAGCAGGGGGGAGAGGTTCACCCCTCCACTTT	few	TRBV12-3/TRBV12-4	TRBJ1-6	TRBD1
CASSSQIGEQFF	TGTGCCAGCAGCTCACAAATCGGTGAGCAGTTCTTC	many	TRBV7-2	TRBJ2-1	NA
CSAREPGTGDYEQYF	TGCAGTGCTAGAGAGCCCGGGACAGGGGACTACGAGCAGTACTTC	NA	TRBV20-1	TRBJ2-7	TRBD1
CASSVGQGWQIF	TGTGCCAGCAGCGTAGGACAGGGCTGGCAGATATTT	few	TRBV9	TRBJ1-1	TRBD1
CASSYSSGREKLFF	TGTGCCAGCAGTTACTCTTCCGGACGTGAAAAACTGTTTTTT	few	TRBV6-6	TRBJ1-4	NA
CSARDSGGRIYGYTF	TGCAGTGCTAGAGACTCGGGGGGCAGAATCTATGGCTACACCTTC	NA	TRBV20-1	TRBJ1-2	NA
CASSEAGSGYFFHEQFF	TGTGCCAGCAGTGAAGCGGGATCGGGGTATTTCTTTCATGAGCAGTTCTTC	many	TRBV6-1	TRBJ2-1	NA
CASSLAGLQADTQYF	TGTGCCAGCAGTTTAGCGGGACTGCAAGCCGATACGCAGTATTTT	few	TRBV12-3/TRBV12-4	TRBJ2-3	NA
CATSRDKVGEQFF	TGTGCCACCAGCAGAGATAAGGTCGGTGAGCAGTTCTTC	many	TRBV15	TRBJ2-1	NA
CASRRDSSYNEQFF	TGTGCCAGCAGGCGGGATAGCTCCTACAATGAGCAGTTCTTC	few	TRBV6-5	TRBJ2-1	NA
CASSPPGTLQETQYF	TGTGCCAGCAGCCCGCCCGGGACCCTACAAGAGACCCAGTACTTC	NA	TRBV5-4	TRBJ2-5	NA
CASSLGGLAATDTQYF	TGCGCCAGCAGCTTGGGGGGACTAGCGGCCACAGATACGCAGTATTTT	many	TRBV5-1	TRBJ2-3	TRBD2
CASKRLGTTDTQYF	TGTGCCAGCAAGAGGTTAGGGACCACAGATACGCAGTATTTT	NA	TRBV2	TRBJ2-3	NA
CASSLDRGAYNEQFF	TGTGCCAGCAGTTTAGACAGGGGGGCCTACAATGAGCAGTTCTTC	NA	TRBV9	TRBJ2-1	TRBD1
CASSSTVSGANVLTF	TGCGCCAGCAGCTCGACAGTGTCTGGGGCCAACGTCCTGACTTTC	NA	TRBV5-1	TRBJ2-6	NA
CASSQRGGRTDTQYF	TGTGCCAGCAGCCAGCGGGGGGGCAGGACAGATACGCAGTATTTT	few	TRBV7-9	TRBJ2-3	TRBD2
CASSYFYNSPLHF	TGTGCCAGCAGTTATTTCTATAATTCACCCCTCCACTTT	many	TRBV6-5	TRBJ1-6	NA
CASSLFGGRRHF	TGTGCCAGCAGCTTGTTTGGGGGGCGCAGGCATTTT	many	TRBV5-5	TRBJ1-5	NA
CASRRAQGSNQPQHF	TGTGCCAGTAGACGGGCACAGGGTAGCAATCAGCCCCAGCATTTT	many	TRBV19	TRBJ1-5	NA
CASSSLGTGVYEQYF	TGTGCCAGCAGTTCGCTAGGGACAGGGGTTTACGAGCAGTACTTC	many	TRBV27	TRBJ2-7	TRBD1
CATSSSGANVLTF	TGTGCCACCAGTAGCTCTGGGGCCAACGTCCTGACTTTC	few	TRBV12-3/TRBV12-4	TRBJ2-6	NA
CASSLGTGGFGAFF	TGTGCCAGCAGCCTTGGGACAGGGGGCTTCGGAGCTTTCTTT	NA	TRBV14	TRBJ1-1	TRBD1
CASSGAGFTDTQYF	TGTGCCAGCAGCGGAGCCGGATTCACAGATACGCAGTATTTT	many	TRBV9	TRBJ2-3	NA
CASSIVDRGYQPQHF	TGTGCCAGTAGTATAGTAGACAGGGGGTACCAGCCCCAGCATTTT	many	TRBV19	TRBJ1-5	TRBD1
CASSQGGSGAEAFF	TGTGCCAGCAGCCAAGGAGGCTCCGGGGCTGAAGCTTTCTTT	many	TRBV3-1	TRBJ1-1	NA
CASTGTGGTFADTEAFF	TGCGCCAGCACTGGGACAGGGGGCACATTTGCGGACACTGAAGCTTTCTTT	few	TRBV10-2	TRBJ1-1	TRBD1
CASSLGGGNGYTF	TGCGCCAGCAGCTTGGGCGGGGGCAATGGCTACACCTTC	NA	TRBV5-1	TRBJ1-2	NA
CSALVGGVETQYF	TGCAGTGCTTTAGTGGGGGGCGTGGAGACCCAGTACTTC	few	TRBV20-1	TRBJ2-5	NA
CSAALGNQPQHF	TGCAGTGCCGCCCTAGGCAATCAGCCCCAGCATTTT	NA	TRBV20-1	TRBJ1-5	NA